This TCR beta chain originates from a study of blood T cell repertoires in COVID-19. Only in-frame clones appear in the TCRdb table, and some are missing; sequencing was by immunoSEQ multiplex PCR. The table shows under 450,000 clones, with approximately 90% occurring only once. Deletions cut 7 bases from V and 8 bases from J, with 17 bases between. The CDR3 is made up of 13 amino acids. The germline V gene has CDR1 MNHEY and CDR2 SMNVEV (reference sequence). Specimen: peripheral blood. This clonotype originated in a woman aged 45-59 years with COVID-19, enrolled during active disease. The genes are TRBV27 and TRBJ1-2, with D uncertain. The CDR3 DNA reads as TGTGCCAGCATCAGCCAACCTCGGCGGGGCTACACCTTC. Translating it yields CASISQPRRGYTF.